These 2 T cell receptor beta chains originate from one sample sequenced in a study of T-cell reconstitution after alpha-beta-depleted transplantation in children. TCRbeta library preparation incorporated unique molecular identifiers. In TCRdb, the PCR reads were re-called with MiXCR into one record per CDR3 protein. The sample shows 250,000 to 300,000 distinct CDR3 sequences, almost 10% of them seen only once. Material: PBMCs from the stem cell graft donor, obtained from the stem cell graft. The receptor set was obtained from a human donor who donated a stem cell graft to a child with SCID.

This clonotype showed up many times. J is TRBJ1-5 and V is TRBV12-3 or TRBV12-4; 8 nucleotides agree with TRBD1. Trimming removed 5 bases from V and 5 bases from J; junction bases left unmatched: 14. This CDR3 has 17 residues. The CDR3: CASSNLPLTGDYQPQHF. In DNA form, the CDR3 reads TGTGCCAGCAGTAATCTACCCCTGACAGGGGATTATCAGCCCCAGCATTTT.

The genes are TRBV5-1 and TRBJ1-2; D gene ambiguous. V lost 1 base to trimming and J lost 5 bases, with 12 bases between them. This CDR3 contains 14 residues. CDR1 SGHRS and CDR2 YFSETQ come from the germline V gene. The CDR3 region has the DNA TGCGCCAGCAGCTTGAACAGCGCATTATATGGCTACACCTTC. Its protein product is CASSLNSALYGYTF. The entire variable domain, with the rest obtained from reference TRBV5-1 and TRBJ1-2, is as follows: KAGVTQTPRYLIKTRGQQVTLSCSPISGHRSVSWYQQTPGQGLQFLFEYFSETQRNKGNFPGRFSGRQFSNSRSEMNVSTLELGDSALYLCASSLNSALYGYTFGSGTRLTVV.